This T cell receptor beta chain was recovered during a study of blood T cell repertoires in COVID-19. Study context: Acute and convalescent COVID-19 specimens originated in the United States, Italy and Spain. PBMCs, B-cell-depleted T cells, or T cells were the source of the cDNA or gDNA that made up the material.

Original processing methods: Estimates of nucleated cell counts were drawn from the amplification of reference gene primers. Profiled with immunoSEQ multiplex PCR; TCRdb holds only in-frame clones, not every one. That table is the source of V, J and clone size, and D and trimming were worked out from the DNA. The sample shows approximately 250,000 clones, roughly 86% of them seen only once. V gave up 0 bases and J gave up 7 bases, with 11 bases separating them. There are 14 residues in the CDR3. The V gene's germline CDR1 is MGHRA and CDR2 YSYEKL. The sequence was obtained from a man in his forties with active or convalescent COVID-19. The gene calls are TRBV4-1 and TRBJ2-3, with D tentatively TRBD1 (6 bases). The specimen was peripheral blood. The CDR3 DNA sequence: TGCGCCAGCAGCCAAGAAACAGGGCGGAATACGCAGTATTTT. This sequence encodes CASSQETGRNTQYF.